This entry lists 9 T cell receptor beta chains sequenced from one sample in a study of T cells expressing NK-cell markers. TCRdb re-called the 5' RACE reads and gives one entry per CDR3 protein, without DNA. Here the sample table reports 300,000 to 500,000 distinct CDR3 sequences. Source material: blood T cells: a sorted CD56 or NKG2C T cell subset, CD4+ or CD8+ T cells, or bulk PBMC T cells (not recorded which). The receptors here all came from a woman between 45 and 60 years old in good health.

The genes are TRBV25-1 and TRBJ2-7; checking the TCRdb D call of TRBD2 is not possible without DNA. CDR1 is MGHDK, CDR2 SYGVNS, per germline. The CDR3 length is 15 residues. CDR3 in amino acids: CASSGTSGGTYEQYF.

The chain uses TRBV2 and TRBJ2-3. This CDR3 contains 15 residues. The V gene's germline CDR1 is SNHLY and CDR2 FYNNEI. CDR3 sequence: CASSEAVTILLTQYF.

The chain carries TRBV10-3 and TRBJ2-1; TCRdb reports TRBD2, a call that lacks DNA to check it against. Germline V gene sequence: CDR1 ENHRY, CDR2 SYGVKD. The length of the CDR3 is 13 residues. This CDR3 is CAISESAGVEQFF.

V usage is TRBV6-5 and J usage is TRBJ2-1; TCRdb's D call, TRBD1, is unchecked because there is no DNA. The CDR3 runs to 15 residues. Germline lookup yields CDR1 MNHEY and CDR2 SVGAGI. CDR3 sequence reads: CASRIPGLSYNEQFF.

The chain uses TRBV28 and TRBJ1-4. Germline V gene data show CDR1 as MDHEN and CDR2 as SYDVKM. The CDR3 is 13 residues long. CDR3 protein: CASGEGDNEKLFF.

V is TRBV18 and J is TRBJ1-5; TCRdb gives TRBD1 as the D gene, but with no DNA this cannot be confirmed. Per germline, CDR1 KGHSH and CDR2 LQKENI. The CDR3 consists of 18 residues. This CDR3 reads CASSPRGAIGGSNQPQHF.

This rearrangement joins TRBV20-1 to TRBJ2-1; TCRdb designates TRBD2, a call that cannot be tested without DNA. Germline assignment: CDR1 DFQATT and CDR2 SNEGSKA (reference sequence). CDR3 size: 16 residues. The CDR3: CSARDQGPNYYNEQFF.

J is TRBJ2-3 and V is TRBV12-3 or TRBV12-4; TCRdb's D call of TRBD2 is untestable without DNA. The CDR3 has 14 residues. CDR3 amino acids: CASSESAGADTQYF.

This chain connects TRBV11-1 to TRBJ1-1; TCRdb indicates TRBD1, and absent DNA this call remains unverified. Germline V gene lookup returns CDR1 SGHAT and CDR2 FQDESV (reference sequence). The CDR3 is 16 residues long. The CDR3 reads CASSLIFRTDSREAFF. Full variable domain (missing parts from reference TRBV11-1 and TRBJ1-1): EAEVAQSPRYKITEKSQAVAFWCDPISGHATLYWYRQILGQGPELLVQFQDESVVDDSQLPKDRFSAERLKGVDSTLKIQPAELGDSAMYLCASSLIFRTDSREAFFGQGTRLTVV.